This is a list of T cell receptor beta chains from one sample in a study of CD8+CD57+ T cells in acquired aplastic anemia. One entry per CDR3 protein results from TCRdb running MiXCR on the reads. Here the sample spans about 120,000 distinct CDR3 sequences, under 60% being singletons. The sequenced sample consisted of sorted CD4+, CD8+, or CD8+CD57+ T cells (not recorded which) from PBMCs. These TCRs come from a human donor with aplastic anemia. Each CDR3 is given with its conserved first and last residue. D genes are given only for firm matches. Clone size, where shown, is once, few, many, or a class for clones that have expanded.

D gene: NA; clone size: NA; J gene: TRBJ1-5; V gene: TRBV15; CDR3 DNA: TGTGCCACCAGCAGAGATGGAATCGGCAATCAGCCCCAGCATTTT; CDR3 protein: CATSRDGIGNQPQHF
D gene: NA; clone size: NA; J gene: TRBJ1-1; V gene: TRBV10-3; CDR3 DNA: TGTGCCATCAGTGATCAATGGCAGATGATGAACACTGAAGCTTTCTTT; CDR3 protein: CAISDQWQMMNTEAFF
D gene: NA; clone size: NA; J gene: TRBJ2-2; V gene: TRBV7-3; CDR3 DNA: TGTGCCAGCAGCTTTCGAAGGGGCAGTAACACCGGGGAGCTGTTTTTT; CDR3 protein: CASSFRRGSNTGELFF
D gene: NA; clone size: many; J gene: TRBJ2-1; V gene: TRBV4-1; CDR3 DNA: TGCGCCAGCAGCCACGGTGGACAGTACAATGAGCAGTTCTTC; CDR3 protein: CASSHGGQYNEQFF
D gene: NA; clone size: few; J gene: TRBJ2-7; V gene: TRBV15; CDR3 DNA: TGTGCCACCAGCAGAGGGACCGCCCAGTACTTC; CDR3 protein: CATSRGTAQYF
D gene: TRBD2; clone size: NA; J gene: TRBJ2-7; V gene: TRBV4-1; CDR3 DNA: TGCGCCAGCAGCCGGGAGAGCGGGACTAGCGGGCCTGGCTCCTACGAGCAGTACTTC; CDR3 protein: CASSRESGTSGPGSYEQYF
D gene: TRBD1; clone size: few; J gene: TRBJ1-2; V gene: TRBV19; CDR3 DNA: TGTGCCAGTAGTAAAACCGGGACAGGGGGCACTGGCTACACCTTC; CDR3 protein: CASSKTGTGGTGYTF
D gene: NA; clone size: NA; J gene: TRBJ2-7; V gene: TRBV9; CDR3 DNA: TGTGCCAGCAGCGTAGAGGGGGGTGGCTACGAGCAGTACTTC; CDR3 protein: CASSVEGGGYEQYF
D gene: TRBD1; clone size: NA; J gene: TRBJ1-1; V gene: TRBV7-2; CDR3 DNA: TGTGCCAGCAGACTGAGACAGGGTCCGAACACTGAAGCTTTCTTT; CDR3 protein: CASRLRQGPNTEAFF
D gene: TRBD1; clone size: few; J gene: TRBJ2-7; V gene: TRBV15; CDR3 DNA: TGTGCCACCAGCTCCCCAGGGGGCCTTGAGCAGTACTTC; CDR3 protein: CATSSPGGLEQYF
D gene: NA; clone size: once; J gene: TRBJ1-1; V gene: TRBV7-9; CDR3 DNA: TGTGCCAGCAGCCGAGACAGGCTGAACACTGAAGCTTTCTTT; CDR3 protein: CASSRDRLNTEAFF
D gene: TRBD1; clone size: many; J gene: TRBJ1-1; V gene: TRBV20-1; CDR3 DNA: TGCAGTGCTAAGAAGACAGGGAGCCAGAACACTGAAGCTTTCTTT; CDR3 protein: CSAKKTGSQNTEAFF
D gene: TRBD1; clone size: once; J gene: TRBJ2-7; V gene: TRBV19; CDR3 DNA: TGTGCCAGTAGGAGGGCGTCAGGGGGCTCCTACGAGCAGTACTTC; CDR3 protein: CASRRASGGSYEQYF
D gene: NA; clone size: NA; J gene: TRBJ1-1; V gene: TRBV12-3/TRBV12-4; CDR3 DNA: TGTGCCAGCAGTCCGCAGACAGTGAACACTGAAGCTTTCTTT; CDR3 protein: CASSPQTVNTEAFF
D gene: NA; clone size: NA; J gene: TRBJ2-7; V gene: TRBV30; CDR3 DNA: TGTGCCTGGAGTTCTAGGGGTTACGAGCAGTACTTC; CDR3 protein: CAWSSRGYEQYF
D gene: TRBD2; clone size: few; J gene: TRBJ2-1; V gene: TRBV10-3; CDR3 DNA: TGTGCCATCAGTGACGGGAGGGCCTCCTACAATGAGCAGTTCTTC; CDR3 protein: CAISDGRASYNEQFF
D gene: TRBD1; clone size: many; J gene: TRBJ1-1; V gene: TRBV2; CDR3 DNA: TGTGCCAGCAGGAGAACCGGGACAGGGCGGGCCACTGAAGCTTTCTTT; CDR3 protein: CASRRTGTGRATEAFF
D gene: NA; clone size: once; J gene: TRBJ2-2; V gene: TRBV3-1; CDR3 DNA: TGTGCCAGCAGCCAAGATTGGAACACCGGGGGGCTGTTTTTT; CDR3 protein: CASSQDWNTGGLFF
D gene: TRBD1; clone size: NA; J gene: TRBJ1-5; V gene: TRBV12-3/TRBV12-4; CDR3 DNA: TGTGCCAGCAGTCAGGACAGGGGGATTGTGCCCCAGCATTTT; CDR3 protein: CASSQDRGIVPQHF
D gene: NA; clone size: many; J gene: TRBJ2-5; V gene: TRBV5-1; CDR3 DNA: TGCGCCAGCAGCTTTTTCCCCGAAGAGACCCAGTACTTC; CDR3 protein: CASSFFPEETQYF
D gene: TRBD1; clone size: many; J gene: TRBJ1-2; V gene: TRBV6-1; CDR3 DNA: TGTGCCAGCAGTGAAGTAAGGGGGCGTGACTATGGCTACACCTTC; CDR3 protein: CASSEVRGRDYGYTF
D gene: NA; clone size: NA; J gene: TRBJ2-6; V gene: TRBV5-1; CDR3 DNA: TGCGCCAGCAGCTTGGTCCCCGGGCTGTGCTCTGGGGCCAACGTCCTGACTTTC; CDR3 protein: CASSLVPGLCSGANVLTF
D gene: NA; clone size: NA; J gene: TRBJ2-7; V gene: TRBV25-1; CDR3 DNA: TGTGCCAGCAGTGAATATACCTACGAGCAGTACTTC; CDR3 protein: CASSEYTYEQYF
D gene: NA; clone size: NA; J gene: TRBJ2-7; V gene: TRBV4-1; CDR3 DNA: TGCGCCAGCAGCCAAGATGGCGGCAGCTACGAGCAGTACTTC; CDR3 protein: CASSQDGGSYEQYF
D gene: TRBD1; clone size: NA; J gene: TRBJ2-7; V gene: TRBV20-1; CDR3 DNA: TGCAGTGCTAGGGGATTGGACAGGGGGATTTCCTACGAGCAGTACTTC; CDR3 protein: CSARGLDRGISYEQYF